This T cell receptor (beta chain) is drawn from a study of T cell responses to AZD1222 COVID-19 vaccine (TCRdb year 2021). As for the study more broadly: AZD1222 recipients given second doses at about 4 weeks or at about 12 weeks were pooled, since spike-specific TCR depth and breadth were not found to differ between the two schedules. Enrollment into the trials was organized by age into subgroups of 18-55, 56-69 and 70-plus years, and those subgroups contained roughly 150, 30 and 60 TCR-sequenced participants, respectively. TCR sequencing covered some 240 trial participants: roughly 200 given two doses of AZD1222 and about 26 given two doses of MenACWY control vaccine.

CDR1 is given as KGHSH and CDR2 as LQKENI, both from the germline V gene. V is trimmed back by 2 bases and J by 0 bases, and the junction contains 3 bases that no gene match accounts for. From cysteine to phenylalanine, the CDR3 is 16 amino acids long. Only the CDR3 DNA stays, 48 bases, in frame from base 1. The CDR3 regions of human TCRbeta chains were subjected to immunosequencing. The published analysis was carried out like this. TCRs in the repertoires were compared against a reference library of SARS-CoV-2-specific TCRs that had been generated with the MIRA antigen-specificity platform. Breadth was defined as the fraction of unique TCRs that were SARS-CoV-2-associated, and depth was defined as the fraction of total T cells that were SARS-CoV-2-associated. Using the MIRA data, each spike-specific TCR was assigned both to the spike region to which the TCR was reactive and to a CD4 or CD8 class. Log10-transformed breadth and depth values were compared by one-way ANOVA with Sidak's multiple comparisons tests. This is the immuneACCESS table as TCRdb keeps it, with only in-frame sequences that have V and J called. A part of the clones is gone; compared with another copy, unresolved V genes explain less than half, and the rest is unexplained. The V and J calls and clone size are taken from that table; D and trimming were inferred from the DNA. The sample table records roughly 140,000 clones; around 94% of these occur just once. Roughly 1.3% of the sample comes from the top ten.

Results and caveats for the whole study, not just this receptor: Reportedly, almost half of the unique spike-specific TCRs recognized epitopes lying outside the regions that are mutated in the B.1.351 and B.1.1.7 variants. After two AZD1222 doses, spike-specific TCR breadth and depth were significantly higher than at day 0 and than in MenACWY recipients. CD4 TCRs associated with the vaccine covered the entire spike protein, and the dominant responses were in regions 160-218 and 743-854. Only five to seven AZD1222 recipients were SARS-CoV-2 seropositive at baseline, limiting conclusions about previously exposed vaccinees. No day 14 peak-response samples were available, so repertoires were characterized only after the peak T cell response. Participants were mostly white British, with more females than males. The authors suggested clonal diversity may have been underestimated. The 56-69-year group was small, and its depth increase did not reach significance, likely because of low power.

The intended sense of this specimen's time point label: baseline before first vaccination. The vaccinee samples were drawn from two UK trials, COV001 and COV002, one of which was a single-blind randomized controlled phase 2/3 trial testing AZD1222 (ChAdOx1 nCoV-19) in healthy adults. Trial participant PBMC samples were collected at day 0 and day 28 after the second dose for TCRbeta chain sequencing. On this clone: The antigen it binds to is not known. Within one base of it there is no much larger clone, and no base qualities were kept.

The rearranged chain carries TRBV18 and TRBJ2-2; 7 junctional bases match TRBD1. The sequence came from an adult in good health. Here the sequenced sample was peripheral blood, taken on day 0 of AZD1222 vaccination. The bases read TGTGCCAGCTCACCATGGGACAGTACGAACACCGGGGAGCTGTTTTTT. Its translation is CASSPWDSTNTGELFF.